This T cell receptor (beta chain) derives from a study of blood T cell repertoires in COVID-19. The germline V gene encodes CDR1 MDHEN and CDR2 SYDVKM. The CDR3 length is 11 residues. The germline V and J ends were trimmed by 9 bases and 7 bases, with 12 bases remaining between them. Libraries were prepared by immunoSEQ multiplex PCR; TCRdb keeps only in-frame clonotypes and omits some of them. The sample gives about 170,000 clones, approximately 77% of which show up once; about 10% is in the top ten. This receptor was obtained from a woman aged 80 or over with active or convalescent COVID-19. Sequencing was carried out using peripheral blood. The V call is TRBV28, the J call TRBJ1-2, with D maybe TRBD1 (6 bases). CDR3 bases: TGTGCCAGGAAAGGGGGATCTGGCTACACCTTC. Protein product: CARKGGSGYTF.